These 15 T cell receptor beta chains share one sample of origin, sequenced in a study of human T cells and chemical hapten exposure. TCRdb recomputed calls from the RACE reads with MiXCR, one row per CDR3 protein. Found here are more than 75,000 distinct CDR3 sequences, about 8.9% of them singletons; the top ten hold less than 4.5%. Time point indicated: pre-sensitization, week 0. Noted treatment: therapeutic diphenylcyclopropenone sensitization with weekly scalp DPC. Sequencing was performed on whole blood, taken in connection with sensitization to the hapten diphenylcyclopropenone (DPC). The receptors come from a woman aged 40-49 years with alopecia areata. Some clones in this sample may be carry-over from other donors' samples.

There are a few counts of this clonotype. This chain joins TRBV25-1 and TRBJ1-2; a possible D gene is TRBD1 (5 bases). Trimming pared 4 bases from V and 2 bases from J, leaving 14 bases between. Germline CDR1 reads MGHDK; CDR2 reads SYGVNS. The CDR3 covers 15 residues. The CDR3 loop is CASSGLGAPNYGYTF. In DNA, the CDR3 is TGTGCCAGCAGTGGGCTAGGGGCCCCCAACTATGGCTACACCTTC.

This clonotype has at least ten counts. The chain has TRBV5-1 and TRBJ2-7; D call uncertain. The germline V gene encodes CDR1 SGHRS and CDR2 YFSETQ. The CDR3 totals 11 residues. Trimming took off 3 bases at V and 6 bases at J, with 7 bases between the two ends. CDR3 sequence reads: CASSSLGEQYF. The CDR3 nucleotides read TGCGCCAGCAGCTCCCTGGGCGAGCAGTACTTC. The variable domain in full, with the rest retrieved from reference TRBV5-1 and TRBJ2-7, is KAGVTQTPRYLIKTRGQQVTLSCSPISGHRSVSWYQQTPGQGLQFLFEYFSETQRNKGNFPGRFSGRQFSNSRSEMNVSTLELGDSALYLCASSSLGEQYFGPGTRLTVT.

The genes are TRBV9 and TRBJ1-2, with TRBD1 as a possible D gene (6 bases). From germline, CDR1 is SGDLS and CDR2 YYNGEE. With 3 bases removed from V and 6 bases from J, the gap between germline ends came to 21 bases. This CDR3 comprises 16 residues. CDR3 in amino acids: CASSAKYGGVVDGYTF. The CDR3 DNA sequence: TGTGCCAGCAGCGCCAAGTACGGGGGCGTGGTTGATGGCTACACCTTC.

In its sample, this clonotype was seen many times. The chain's CDR3 is CASSQGLAGGQFF. The CDR3 DNA reads TGTGCCAGCAGCCAAGGACTAGCGGGGGGACAGTTCTTC. The V gene is TRBV7-9, the J gene TRBJ2-1; the match to TRBD2 covers 14 bases. V dropped 5 bases and J dropped 13; count of bases not matched to a gene: 4. The CDR3 is 13 residues long. Per the germline V gene, CDR1 is SEHNR and CDR2 is FQNEAQ (reference sequence).

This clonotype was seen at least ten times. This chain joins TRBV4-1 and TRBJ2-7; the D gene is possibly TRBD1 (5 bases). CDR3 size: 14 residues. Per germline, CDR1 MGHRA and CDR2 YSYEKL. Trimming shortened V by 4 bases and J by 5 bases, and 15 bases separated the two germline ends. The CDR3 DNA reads TGCGCCAGCAGCCCTTCGACAGCTTCGGACGAGCAGTACTTC. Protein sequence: CASSPSTASDEQYF.

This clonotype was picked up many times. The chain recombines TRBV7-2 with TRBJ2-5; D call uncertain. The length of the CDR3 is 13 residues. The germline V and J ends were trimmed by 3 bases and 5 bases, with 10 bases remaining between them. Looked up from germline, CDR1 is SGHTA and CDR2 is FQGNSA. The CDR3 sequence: CASSFTVQETQYF. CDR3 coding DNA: TGTGCCAGCAGCTTTACAGTTCAGGAGACCCAGTACTTC.

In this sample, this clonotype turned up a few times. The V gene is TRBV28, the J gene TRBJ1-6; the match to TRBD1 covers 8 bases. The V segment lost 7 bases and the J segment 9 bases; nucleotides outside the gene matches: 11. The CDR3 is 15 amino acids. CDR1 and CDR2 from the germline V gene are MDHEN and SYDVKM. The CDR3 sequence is CASTRASGGGSPLHF. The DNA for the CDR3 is TGTGCCAGCACTAGGGCTTCAGGGGGCGGTTCACCCCTCCACTTT.

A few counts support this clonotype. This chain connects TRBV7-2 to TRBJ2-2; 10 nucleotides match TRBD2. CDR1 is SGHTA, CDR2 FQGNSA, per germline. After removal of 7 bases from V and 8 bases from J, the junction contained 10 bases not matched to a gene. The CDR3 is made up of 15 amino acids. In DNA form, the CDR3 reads TGTGCCAGCACTAGCGGGGGAGCCGTGGGTGGGGAGCTGTTTTTT. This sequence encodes CASTSGGAVGGELFF.

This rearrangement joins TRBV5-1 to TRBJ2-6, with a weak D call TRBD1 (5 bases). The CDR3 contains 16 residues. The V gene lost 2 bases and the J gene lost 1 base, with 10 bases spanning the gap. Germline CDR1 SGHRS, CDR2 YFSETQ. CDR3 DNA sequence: TGCGCCAGCAGCTTCGACAGTCCTTCTGGGGCCAACGTCCTGACTTTC. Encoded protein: CASSFDSPSGANVLTF. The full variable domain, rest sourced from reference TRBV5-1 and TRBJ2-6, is KAGVTQTPRYLIKTRGQQVTLSCSPISGHRSVSWYQQTPGQGLQFLFEYFSETQRNKGNFPGRFSGRQFSNSRSEMNVSTLELGDSALYLCASSFDSPSGANVLTFGAGSRLTVL.

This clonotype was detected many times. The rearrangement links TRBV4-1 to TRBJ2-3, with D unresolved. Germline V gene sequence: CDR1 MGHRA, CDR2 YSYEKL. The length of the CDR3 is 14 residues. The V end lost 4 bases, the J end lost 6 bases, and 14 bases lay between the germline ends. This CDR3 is CASSPLPNGDTQYF. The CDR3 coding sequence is TGCGCCAGCAGCCCGCTCCCAAATGGGGATACGCAGTATTTT.

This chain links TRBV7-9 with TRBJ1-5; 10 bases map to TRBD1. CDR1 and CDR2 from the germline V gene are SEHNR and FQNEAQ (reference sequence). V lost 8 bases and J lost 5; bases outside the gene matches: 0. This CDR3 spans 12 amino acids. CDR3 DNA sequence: TGTGCCAGCGGACAGGGGGATCAGCCCCAGCATTTT. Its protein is CASGQGDQPQHF.

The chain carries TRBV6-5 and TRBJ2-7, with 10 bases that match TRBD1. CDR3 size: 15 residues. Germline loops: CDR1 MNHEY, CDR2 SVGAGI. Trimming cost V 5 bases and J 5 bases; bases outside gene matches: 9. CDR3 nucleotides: TGTGCCAGCAGTACCGATCCGGGACAGGGGCACGAGCAGTACTTC. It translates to CASSTDPGQGHEQYF.

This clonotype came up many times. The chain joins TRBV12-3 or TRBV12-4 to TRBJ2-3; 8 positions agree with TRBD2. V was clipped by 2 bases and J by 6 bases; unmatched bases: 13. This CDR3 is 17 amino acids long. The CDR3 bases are TGTGCCAGCAGTTTAAACCAGCGGGGGAGCCGTGTGGATACGCAGTATTTT. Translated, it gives CASSLNQRGSRVDTQYF.

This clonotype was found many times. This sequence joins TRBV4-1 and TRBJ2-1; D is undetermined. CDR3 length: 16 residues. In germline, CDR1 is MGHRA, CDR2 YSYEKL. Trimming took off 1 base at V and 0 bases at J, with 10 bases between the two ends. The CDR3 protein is CASSQAPASSYNEQFF. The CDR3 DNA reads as TGCGCCAGCAGCCAAGCTCCGGCCAGCTCCTACAATGAGCAGTTCTTC.

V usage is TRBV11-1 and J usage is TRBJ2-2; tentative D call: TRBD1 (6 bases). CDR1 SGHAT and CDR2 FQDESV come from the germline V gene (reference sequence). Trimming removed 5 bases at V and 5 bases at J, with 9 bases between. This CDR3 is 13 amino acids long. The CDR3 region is CASSTDSTGELFF. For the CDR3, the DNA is TGTGCCAGCAGCACGGACAGTACCGGGGAGCTGTTTTTT. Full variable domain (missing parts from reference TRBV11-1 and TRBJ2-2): EAEVAQSPRYKITEKSQAVAFWCDPISGHATLYWYRQILGQGPELLVQFQDESVVDDSQLPKDRFSAERLKGVDSTLKIQPAELGDSAMYLCASSTDSTGELFFGEGSRLTVL.